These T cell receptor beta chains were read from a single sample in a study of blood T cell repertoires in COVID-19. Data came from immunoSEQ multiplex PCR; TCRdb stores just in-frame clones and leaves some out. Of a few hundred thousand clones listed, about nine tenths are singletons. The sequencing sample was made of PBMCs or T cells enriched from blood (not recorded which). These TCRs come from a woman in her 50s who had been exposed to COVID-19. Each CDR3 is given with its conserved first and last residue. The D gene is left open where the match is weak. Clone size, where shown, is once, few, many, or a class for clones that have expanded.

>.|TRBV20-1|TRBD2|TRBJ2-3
TGCAGTGCTAGTGGTAGCGGGGATCCAGATACGCAGTATTTT
CSASGSGDPDTQYF
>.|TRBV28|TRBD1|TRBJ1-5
TGTGCCAGCAACTCTCTGGCAGGGGGTCAGCCCCAGCATTTT
CASNSLAGGQPQHF
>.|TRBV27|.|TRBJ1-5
TGTGCCAGCAGTTATAGCCCAGGACTCAATCAGCCCCAGCATTTT
CASSYSPGLNQPQHF
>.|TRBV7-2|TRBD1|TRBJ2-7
TGTGCCAGCAGCCCGCAGAAGGGACAGCTCCTCGGGGAGCAGTACTTC
CASSPQKGQLLGEQYF
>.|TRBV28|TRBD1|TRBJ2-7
TGTGCCAGCAGAACCGGGGGACAGGTCATTGAATACGAGCAGTACTTC
CASRTGGQVIEYEQYF
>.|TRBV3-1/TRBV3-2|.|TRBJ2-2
TGTGCCAGCAGCCAAACGGTCAACACCGGGGAGCTGTTTTTT
CASSQTVNTGELFF
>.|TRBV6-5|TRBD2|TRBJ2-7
TGTGCCAGCAGGTACTCCCTCCTAGCGGGTACCTACGAGCAGTACTTC
CASRYSLLAGTYEQYF
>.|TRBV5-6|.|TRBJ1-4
TGTGCCAGCAGCTTCCTCGGTGAAAAACTGTTTTTT
CASSFLGEKLFF
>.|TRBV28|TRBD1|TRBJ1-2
TGTGCCAGCAGCTCGGGGACAGGGGGCGACTATGGCTACACCTTC
CASSSGTGGDYGYTF
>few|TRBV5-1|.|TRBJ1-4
TGCGCCAGCAGCTTGTACAGGGAGCGTGAAAAACTGTTTTTT
CASSLYREREKLFF
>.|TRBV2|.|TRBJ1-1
TGTGCCAGCTGTAAACCAAGGGGCACTGAAGCTTTCTTT
CASCKPRGTEAFF
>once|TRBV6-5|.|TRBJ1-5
TGTGCCAGCAGTCGCTATGCGGGCAATCAGCCCCAGCATTTT
CASSRYAGNQPQHF
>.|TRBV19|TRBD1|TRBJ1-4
TGTGCCAGTAGCCGGGACAGAAATAATGAAAAACTGTTTTTT
CASSRDRNNEKLFF
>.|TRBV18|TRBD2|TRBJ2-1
TGTGCCAGCTCCCCTCTAGCGGGGGCCAACAATGAGCAGTTCTTC
CASSPLAGANNEQFF